The 4 T cell receptor beta chains below come from one sample, sequenced in a study of T-cell memory formation after mild COVID-19 (dated by TCRdb to the early 2020s). The method was 5' RACE. Instrument used: Illumina NovaSeq 6000. The public sequencing data were trimmed at Q25 with fastp and processed into clonotypes with MiXCR by TCRdb, which kept only in-frame beta chains. Rows with one shared CDR3 protein collapse into an entry with the most common genes and DNA. The sample includes 90,000 to 120,000 distinct CDR3 sequences, with 8.5% to 14% observed a single time. Of the sample, around 39% falls within the top ten clones. The sample was PBMCs or a T cell subset sorted from them (not recorded which). These receptors all come from a man between 18 and 35 years old who had mild COVID-19 (a few samples of this study predate the infection). The sample titles of this study are shuffled in the database, so cell type and time point are left out; the donor was told from shared clones.

This clonotype was seen only a few times. J is TRBJ1-2 and V is TRBV3-1, with 9 bases that match TRBD1. The CDR3 runs 15 residues. V gave up 5 bases and J gave up 1 base; unmatched junction bases: 5. Germline CDR1 reads LGHDT; CDR2 reads YNNKEL (reference sequence). CDR3 residues: CASSEGDRDNYGYTF. DNA of the CDR3: TGTGCCAGCAGCGAAGGGGACAGGGATAACTATGGCTACACCTTC. Full variable domain (remainder filled in from reference TRBV3-1 and TRBJ1-2): DTAVSQTPKYLVTQMGNDKSIKCEQNLGHDTMYWYKQDSKKFLKIMFSYNNKELIINETVPNRFSPKSPDKAHLNLHINSLELGDSAVYFCASSEGDRDNYGYTFGSGTRLTVV.

By share of the sample, this clonotype is medium-sized. This chain uses TRBV20-1 with TRBJ1-1; the match to TRBD1 covers 7 bases. The CDR3 spans 12 residues. J gave up 1 base and V 5 bases, and 1 base lay outside the gene matches. The germline CDR1 and CDR2 sequences are DFQATT and SNEGSKA (reference sequence). The CDR3 sequence: CSAWTGNTEAFF. The CDR3 bases are TGCAGTGCTTGGACAGGGAACACTGAAGCTTTCTTT.

Ten or more counts support this clonotype. V usage is TRBV7-8 and J usage is TRBJ2-5; the D is unclear. The CDR3 contains 12 residues. Germline CDR1 SGHVS, CDR2 FQNEAQ. V lost 5 bases, J lost 2 bases, and 6 bases lay in between. CDR3 in amino acids: CASSLKQETQYF. The CDR3 DNA reads TGTGCCAGCAGCCTAAAACAAGAGACCCAGTACTTC. Together with reference TRBV7-8 and TRBJ2-5, the CDR3 gives the full variable domain: GAGVSQSPRYKVAKRGQDVALRCDPISGHVSLFWYQQALGQGPEFLTYFQNEAQLDKSGLPSDRFFAERPEGSVSTLKIQRTQQEDSAVYLCASSLKQETQYFGPGTRLLVL.

This clonotype showed up just a few times. V gene TRBV7-9 combines with J gene TRBJ2-5, with D possibly matching TRBD1 (6 bases). The V gene lost 3 bases and the J gene lost 4 bases, with 12 bases spanning the gap. CDR1 SEHNR and CDR2 FQNEAQ come from the germline V gene (reference sequence). The CDR3 length is 14 residues. DNA for the CDR3: TGTGCCAGCAGCTTGTCTGGGGGCCGAGAGACCCAGTACTTC. The encoded protein is CASSLSGGRETQYF. Full variable domain (remainder filled in from reference TRBV7-9 and TRBJ2-5): DTGVSQNPRHKITKRGQNVTFRCDPISEHNRLYWYRQTLGQGPEFLTYFQNEAQLEKSRLLSDRFSAERPKGSFSTLEIQRTEQGDSAMYLCASSLSGGRETQYFGPGTRLLVL.